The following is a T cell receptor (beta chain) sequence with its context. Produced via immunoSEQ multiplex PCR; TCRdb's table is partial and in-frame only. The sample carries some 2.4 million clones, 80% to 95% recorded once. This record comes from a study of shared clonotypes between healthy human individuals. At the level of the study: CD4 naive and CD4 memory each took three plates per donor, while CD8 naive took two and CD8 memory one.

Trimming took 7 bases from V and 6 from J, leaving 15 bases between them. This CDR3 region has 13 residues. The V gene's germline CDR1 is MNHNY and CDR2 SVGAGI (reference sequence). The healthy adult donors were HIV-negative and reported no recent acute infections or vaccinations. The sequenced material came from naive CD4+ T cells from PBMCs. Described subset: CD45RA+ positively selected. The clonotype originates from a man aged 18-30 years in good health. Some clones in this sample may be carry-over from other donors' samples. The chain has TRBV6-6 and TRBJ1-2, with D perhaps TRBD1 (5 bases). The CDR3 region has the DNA TGTGCCAGCACCCCCGGGGCCCGAGATGGCTACACCTTC. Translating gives CASTPGARDGYTF.